The following is a T cell receptor (beta chain) sequence with its context. The antigen it binds to is not known. No much larger clonotype is one base removed from it; base qualities were not supplied. This sample was taken from a study of technical replicates of blood from a few donors (dated by TCRdb to between 2016 and 2019). Counted from cysteine to phenylalanine, this CDR3 has 14 amino acids. Only the CDR3 portion is preserved as DNA: 42 bases, with reading frame beginning at the first base. Unmatched junction bases come to 5, with V trimmed by 8 bases and J by 4 bases. The germline V gene (reference sequence) provides CDR1 MNHNY and CDR2 SVGAGI. Libraries were built with the immunoSEQ multiplex PCR assay. Entries here come from immuneACCESS through TCRdb and include only in-frame sequences with V and J called. Some clones fail to appear in such tables; in the studies checked, an unresolved V gene covers under half of the shortfall, and the cause of the remainder is unknown. This sample comprises about 100,000 clones, approximately 96% of them detected only once. 0.2% to 0.25% of the sample is in the top ten clones.

The chain is encoded by TRBV6-6 joined to TRBJ2-5, and 12 junctional nucleotides match TRBD2. The material sequenced was T cells isolated from PBMCs. This receptor was obtained from a human donor in good health. The sequenced DNA: TGTGCCAGCCTTGCTAGCGGGGGGGCAGAGACCCAGTACTTC. Its translation is CASLASGGAETQYF.